The present entry profiles one T cell receptor (beta chain) with its context. The CDR3 spans 16 residues. The data derive from a study of blood T cell repertoires in COVID-19. Study details: The United States, Italy and Spain provided the acute and convalescent COVID-19 samples. The analysed material was cDNA or gDNA that came from T cells, B-cell-depleted T cells, or PBMCs.

TCRdb's table, derived via immunoSEQ multiplex PCR, lists solely in-frame clones and lacks some. The sample has 200,000 or so clones; about 91% are singletons. This chain joins TRBV1 and TRBJ2-7; the tabulated D call, TRBD2, remains unverified against the DNA. TRBV1 is tagged as a pseudogene. Material for sequencing was PBMCs or T cells enriched from blood (not recorded which). The clonotype comes from a woman between 40 and 50 years old with acute COVID-19. The CDR3 loop is CTSSQDQAGGPHEQYV. Written as DNA, the CDR3 is TGCACCAGCAGCCAAGATCAAGCGGGAGGGCCCCACGAGCAGTACGTC.